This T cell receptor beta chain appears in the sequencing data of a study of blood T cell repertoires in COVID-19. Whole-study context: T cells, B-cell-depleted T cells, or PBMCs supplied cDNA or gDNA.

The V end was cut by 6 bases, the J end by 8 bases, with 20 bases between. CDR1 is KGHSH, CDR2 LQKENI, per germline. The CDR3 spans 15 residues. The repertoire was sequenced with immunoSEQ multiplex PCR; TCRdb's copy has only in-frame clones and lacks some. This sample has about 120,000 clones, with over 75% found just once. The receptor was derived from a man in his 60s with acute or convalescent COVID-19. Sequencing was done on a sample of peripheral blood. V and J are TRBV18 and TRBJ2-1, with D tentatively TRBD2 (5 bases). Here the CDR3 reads CASSPGRVPTYEQFF. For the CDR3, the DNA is TGTGCCAGCTCCCCTGGGCGGGTACCTACTTATGAGCAGTTCTTC.